This passage covers 17 T cell receptor beta chains from one sample sequenced in a study of PD-1 blockade in classical Hodgkin lymphoma. Every patient relapsed after autologous stem cell transplantation, and brentuximab vedotin exposure varied. Clones were sequenced by immunoSEQ multiplex PCR, and TCRdb holds only the in-frame ones, with some missing. This table holds 150,000 or so clones, less than 80% found once. The sample here was peripheral blood mononuclear cells (PBMCs), taken before the second cycle of nivolumab. The receptors originated from a human donor with classical Hodgkin lymphoma.

CDR3 in amino acids: CASSPTGGAYEKLFF. CDR3 DNA: TGTGCCAGCTCACCGACCGGGGGGGCTTATGAAAAACTGTTTTTT. The genes are TRBV18 and TRBJ1-4; TRBD1 might be the D (6 bases). The CDR3 has 15 amino acids. The V end was cut by 3 bases, the J end by 6 bases, with 14 bases between. Germline CDR1 KGHSH, CDR2 LQKENI.

Only a few counts were recorded for this clone. V gene TRBV6-6 combines with J gene TRBJ1-4, with 7 positions matching TRBD1. This CDR3 is 12 amino acids long. V trimming: 5 bases; J trimming: 8 bases; junction bases outside the gene matches: 2. Germline CDR1 is MNHNY and CDR2 is SVGAGI (reference sequence). The CDR3: CASSTGDEKLFF. CDR3 nucleotide sequence: TGTGCCAGCAGTACAGGGGACGAAAAACTGTTTTTT.

This sequence joins TRBV5-1 and TRBJ1-2; 8 nucleotides agree with TRBD1. There are 14 residues in the CDR3. The V gene end was trimmed by 0 bases and the J gene end by 8 bases; junction bases not matched to a gene: 6. CDR1 and CDR2 from the germline V gene are SGHRS and YFSETQ. The CDR3 DNA reads TGCGCCAGCAGCTTGGGGACAGGGCCATGGGGCTACACCTTC. Its protein product is CASSLGTGPWGYTF.

The chain joins TRBV7-8 to TRBJ2-3; D is ambiguous. The V end was cut by 1 base, the J end by 0 bases, with 8 bases between. Looked up from germline, CDR1 is SGHVS and CDR2 is FQNEAQ. The CDR3 totals 15 residues. The CDR3 DNA reads as TGTGCCAGCAGCTTAGTCGTGGGCAGCACAGATACGCAGTATTTT. Encoded protein: CASSLVVGSTDTQYF.

About this clone itself: The CDR3 end shows no conserved phenylalanine or tryptophan, and so a read error is likely. This chain uses TRBV6-5 with TRBJ1-6; weak D call: TRBD1 (5 bases). Germline CDR1 and CDR2: MNHEY and SVGAGI. V was shortened by 5 bases and J by 7 bases, with 15 bases between the two germline ends. This CDR3 comprises 15 residues. The chain's CDR3 is CASSPGPGWNSPLHL. In nucleotides, the CDR3 is TGTGCCAGCAGTCCCGGACCAGGGTGGAATTCACCCCTCCACCTT.

V gene TRBV5-4 combines with J gene TRBJ2-7; 10 bases are shared with TRBD1. The CDR3 is 14 residues long. The V gene's germline CDR1 is SGHNT and CDR2 YYREEE (reference sequence). Trimming removed 4 bases from V and 7 bases from J; junction bases left unmatched: 8. The CDR3 nucleotides are TGTGCCAGCAGCCTTCCGGGACAGGGGAGGGAGCAGTACTTC. Translating it yields CASSLPGQGREQYF.

This chain links TRBV28 with TRBJ1-1; D remains ambiguous. Germline assignment: CDR1 MDHEN and CDR2 SYDVKM. The ends were cut back, 6 bases at V and 5 bases at J, with 10 bases in the middle. This CDR3 has 12 amino acids. This CDR3 reads CASSPRWTEAFF. For the CDR3, the DNA is TGTGCCAGCAGCCCCCGTTGGACTGAAGCTTTCTTT.

The CDR3 loop reads CASSLGLYAWMGGNYEQYF. The CDR3 DNA sequence: TGTGCCAGCAGTTTAGGGCTCTATGCTTGGATGGGCGGGAACTACGAGCAGTACTTC. The chain employs TRBV28 and TRBJ2-7, with D maybe TRBD2 (6 bases). The CDR3 is 19 residues long. The V end was cut by 2 bases, the J end by 3 bases, with 26 bases between. CDR1 is MDHEN, CDR2 SYDVKM, per germline.

The chain links TRBV18 to TRBJ2-5; unclear D gene. This CDR3 region has 13 residues. Trimming pared 3 bases from V and 4 bases from J, leaving 9 bases between. The germline V gene has CDR1 KGHSH and CDR2 LQKENI. The CDR3 sequence: CASSPRIVETQYF. The CDR3 bases are TGTGCCAGCTCACCGCGTATCGTAGAGACCCAGTACTTC. Looking up the rest from reference TRBV18 and TRBJ2-5 gives the full variable domain: NAGVMQNPRHLVRRRGQEARLRCSPMKGHSHVYWYRQLPEEGLKFMVYLQKENIIDESGMPKERFSAEFPKEGPSILRIQQVVRGDSAAYFCASSPRIVETQYFGPGTRLLVL.

The rearrangement uses TRBV5-5 and TRBJ1-1; 9 bases are a match to TRBD1. The CDR3 loop spans 15 amino acids. Germline V CDR1 and CDR2: SGHKS, YYEKEE (reference sequence). V was clipped by 4 bases and J by 3 bases; unmatched bases: 7. CDR3 in amino acids: CASSLRDRVDTEAFF. CDR3 bases: TGTGCCAGCAGCCTCCGGGACAGGGTGGACACTGAAGCTTTCTTT. The full variable domain, its missing parts supplied by reference TRBV5-5 and TRBJ1-1, is DAGVTQSPTHLIKTRGQQVTLRCSPISGHKSVSWYQQVLGQGPQFIFQYYEKEERGRGNFPDRFSARQFPNYSSELNVNALLLGDSALYLCASSLRDRVDTEAFFGQGTRLTVV.

The chain recombines TRBV29-1 with TRBJ1-4, with D perhaps TRBD1 (5 bases). Germline V gene lookup returns CDR1 SQVTM and CDR2 ANQGSEA. CDR3 length equals 14 residues. The V end lost 6 bases, the J end lost 8 bases, and 19 bases lay between the germline ends. CDR3 sequence: CSVLRDPEKEKLFF. CDR3 coding DNA: TGCAGCGTCCTCAGGGACCCTGAGAAGGAAAAACTGTTTTTT.

In the case of this clone: At one end the junction does not follow the germline gene, possibly because of a read error. In nucleotides, the CDR3 is TGCGCCTGCAGAACAGGGAACTACGAGCAGTACTTC. Protein: CACRTGNYEQYF. The chain recombines TRBV5-1 with TRBJ2-7; a possible D gene is TRBD1 (6 bases). The CDR3 has 12 residues. Germline V CDR1 and CDR2: SGHRS, YFSETQ.

V usage is TRBV4-1 and J usage is TRBJ1-6, with D possibly being TRBD1 (6 bases). Trimming took off 4 bases at V and 0 bases at J, with 13 bases between the two ends. The CDR3 extends over 17 amino acids. Germline V gene sequence: CDR1 MGHRA, CDR2 YSYEKL. CDR3 nucleotide sequence: TGCGCCAGCAGCCCCACAGGGTCGAGCTCCTATAATTCACCCCTCCACTTT. It translates to CASSPTGSSSYNSPLHF.

The rearrangement joins TRBV1 to TRBJ2-3; the D call TRBD1 from the table was never checked on the DNA. TRBV1 is given as a pseudogene. The CDR3 contains 14 residues. Written as DNA, the CDR3 is TGCACCAGCAGCCCAGGACAGCGCACAGATACGCAGTATTTT. This sequence encodes CTSSPGQRTDTQYF.

The chain recombines TRBV6-5 with TRBJ2-7; the match to TRBD2 covers 9 bases. In germline, CDR1 is MNHEY, CDR2 SVGAGI. The J segment lost 3 bases and the V segment lost 4 bases, leaving 4 bases of the junction unmatched. CDR3 length equals 14 residues. Here the CDR3 reads CASSSGLAHYEQYF. The CDR3 bases are TGTGCCAGCAGTTCGGGACTAGCCCACTACGAGCAGTACTTC.

V and J are TRBV6-1 and TRBJ1-5; no firm D call. CDR3 length: 14 amino acids. Trimming took 1 base from V and 9 from J, leaving 13 bases between them. Germline lookup yields CDR1 MNHNS and CDR2 SASEGT. DNA for the CDR3: TGTGCCAGCAGTGAAGAGCAGGCTCGTCGGCCCCAGCATTTT. The encoded protein is CASSEEQARRPQHF.

The gene calls are TRBV4-1 and TRBJ2-1; 10 nucleotides line up with TRBD2. The CDR3 runs to 17 residues. After removal of 4 bases from V and 7 bases from J, the junction contained 13 bases not matched to a gene. The germline V gene encodes CDR1 MGHRA and CDR2 YSYEKL. The CDR3 sequence is CASSPRRTSGTRNEQFF. In DNA form, the CDR3 reads TGCGCCAGCAGCCCCCGACGGACTAGCGGCACCAGGAATGAGCAGTTCTTC.